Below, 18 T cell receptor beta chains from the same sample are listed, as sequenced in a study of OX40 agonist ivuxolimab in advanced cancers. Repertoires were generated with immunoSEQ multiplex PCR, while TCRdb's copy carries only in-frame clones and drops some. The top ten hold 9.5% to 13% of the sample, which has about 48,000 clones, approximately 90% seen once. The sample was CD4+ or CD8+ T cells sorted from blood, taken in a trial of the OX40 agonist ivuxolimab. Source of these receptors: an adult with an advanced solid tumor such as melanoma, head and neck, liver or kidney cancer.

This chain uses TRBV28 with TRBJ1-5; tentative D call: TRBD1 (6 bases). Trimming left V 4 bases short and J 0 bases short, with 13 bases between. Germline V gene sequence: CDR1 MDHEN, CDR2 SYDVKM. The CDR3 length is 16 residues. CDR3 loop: CASSSLDSYSNQPQHF. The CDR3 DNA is TGTGCCAGCAGTTCGTTGGACAGCTATAGCAATCAGCCCCAGCATTTT.

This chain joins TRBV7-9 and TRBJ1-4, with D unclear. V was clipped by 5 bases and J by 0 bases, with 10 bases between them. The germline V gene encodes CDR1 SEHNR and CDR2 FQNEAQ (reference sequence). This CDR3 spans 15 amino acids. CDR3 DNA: TGTGCCAGCAGCCGCTCGGCGTCAACTAATGAAAAACTGTTTTTT. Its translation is CASSRSASTNEKLFF.

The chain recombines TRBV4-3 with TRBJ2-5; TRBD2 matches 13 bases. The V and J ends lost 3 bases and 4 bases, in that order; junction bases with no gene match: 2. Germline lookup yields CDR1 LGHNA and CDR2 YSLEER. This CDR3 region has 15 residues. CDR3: CASSQGLAGRETQYF. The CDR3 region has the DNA TGCGCCAGCAGCCAGGGACTAGCGGGGAGAGAGACCCAGTACTTC.

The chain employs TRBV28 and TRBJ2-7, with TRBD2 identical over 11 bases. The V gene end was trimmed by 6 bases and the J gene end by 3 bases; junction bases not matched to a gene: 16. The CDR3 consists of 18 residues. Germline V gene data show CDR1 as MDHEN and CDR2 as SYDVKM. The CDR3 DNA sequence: TGTGCCAGCAGCCAACGACGATGGGCTAGCGGGGGGAACTACGAGCAGTACTTC. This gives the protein CASSQRRWASGGNYEQYF.

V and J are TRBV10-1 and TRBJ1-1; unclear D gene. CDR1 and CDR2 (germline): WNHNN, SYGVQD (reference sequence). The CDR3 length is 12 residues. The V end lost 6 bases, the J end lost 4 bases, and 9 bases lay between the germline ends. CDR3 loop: CASSSSGTEAFF. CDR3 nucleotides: TGCGCCAGCAGCTCCAGTGGCACTGAAGCTTTCTTT.

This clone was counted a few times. The CDR3 loop reads CASSPGTRDGYTF. DNA of the CDR3: TGCGCCAGCAGCCCGGGGACCAGAGATGGCTACACCTTC. The V call is TRBV4-3, the J call TRBJ1-2, with TRBD1 as a possible D gene (5 bases). The CDR3 is made up of 13 amino acids. Germline V gene data show CDR1 as LGHNA and CDR2 as YSLEER. V gave up 4 bases and J gave up 6 bases, with 12 bases separating them.

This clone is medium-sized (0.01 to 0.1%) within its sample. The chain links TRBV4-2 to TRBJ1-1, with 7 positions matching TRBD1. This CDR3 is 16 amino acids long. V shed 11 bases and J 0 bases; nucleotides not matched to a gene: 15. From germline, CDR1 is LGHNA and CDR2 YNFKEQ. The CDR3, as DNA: TGTGCCTCCAGGGGTCCCGGGACAGTTATGAACACTGAAGCTTTCTTT. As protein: CASRGPGTVMNTEAFF.

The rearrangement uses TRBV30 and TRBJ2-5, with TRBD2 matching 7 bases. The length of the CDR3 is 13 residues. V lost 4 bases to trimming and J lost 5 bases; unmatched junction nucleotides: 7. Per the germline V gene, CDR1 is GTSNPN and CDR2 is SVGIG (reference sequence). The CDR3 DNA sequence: TGTGCCTGGACGCCTTGGGGGGGGGAGACCCAGTACTTC. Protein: CAWTPWGGETQYF.

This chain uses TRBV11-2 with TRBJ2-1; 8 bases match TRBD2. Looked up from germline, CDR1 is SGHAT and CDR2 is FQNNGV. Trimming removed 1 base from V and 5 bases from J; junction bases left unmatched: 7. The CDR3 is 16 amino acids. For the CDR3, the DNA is TGTGCCAGCAGCTTAGGCGGGACTAGGGCCCACAATGAGCAGTTCTTC. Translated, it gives CASSLGGTRAHNEQFF.

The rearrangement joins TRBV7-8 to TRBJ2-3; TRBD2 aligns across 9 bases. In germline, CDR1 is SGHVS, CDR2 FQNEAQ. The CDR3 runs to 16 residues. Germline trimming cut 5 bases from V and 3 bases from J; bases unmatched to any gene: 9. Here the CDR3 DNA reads TGTGCCAGCAGCGTTCTAGCGGGAAAAGGAACAGATACGCAGTATTTT. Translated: CASSVLAGKGTDTQYF.

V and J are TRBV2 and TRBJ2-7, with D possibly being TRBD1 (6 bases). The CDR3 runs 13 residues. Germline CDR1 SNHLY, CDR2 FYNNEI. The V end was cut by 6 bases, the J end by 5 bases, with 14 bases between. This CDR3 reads CASSRDKIHEQYF. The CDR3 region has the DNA TGTGCCAGCAGCCGGGACAAGATCCACGAGCAGTACTTC.

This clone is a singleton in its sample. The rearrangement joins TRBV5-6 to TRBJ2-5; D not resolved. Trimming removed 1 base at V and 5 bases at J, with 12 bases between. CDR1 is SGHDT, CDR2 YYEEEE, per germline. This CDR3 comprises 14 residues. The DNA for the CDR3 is TGTGCCAGCAGCTTGACAGAGGTTTGGGAGACCCAGTACTTC. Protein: CASSLTEVWETQYF.

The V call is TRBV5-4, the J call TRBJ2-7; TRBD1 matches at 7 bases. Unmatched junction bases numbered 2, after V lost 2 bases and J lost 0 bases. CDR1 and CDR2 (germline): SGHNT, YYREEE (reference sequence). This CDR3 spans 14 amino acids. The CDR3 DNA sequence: TGTGCCAGCAGCTTACAGGGGAGCTCCTACGAGCAGTACTTC. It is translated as CASSLQGSSYEQYF.

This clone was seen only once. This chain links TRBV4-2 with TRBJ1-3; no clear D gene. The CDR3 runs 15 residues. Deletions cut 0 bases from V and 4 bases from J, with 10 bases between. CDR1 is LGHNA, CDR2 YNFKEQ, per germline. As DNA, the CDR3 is TGTGCCAGCAGCCAAGATCCTGGGTCCGGAAACACCATATATTTT. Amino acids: CASSQDPGSGNTIYF.

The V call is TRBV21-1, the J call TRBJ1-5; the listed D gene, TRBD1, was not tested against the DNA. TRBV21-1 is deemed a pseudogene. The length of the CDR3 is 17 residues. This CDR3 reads CASSNKTGGDGNQPQHF. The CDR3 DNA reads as TGTGCCAGCAGCAATAAAACAGGGGGAGACGGCAATCAGCCCCAGCATTTT.

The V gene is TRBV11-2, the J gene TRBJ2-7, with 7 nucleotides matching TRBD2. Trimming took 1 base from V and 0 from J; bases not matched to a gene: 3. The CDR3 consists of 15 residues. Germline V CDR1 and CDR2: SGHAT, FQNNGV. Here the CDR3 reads CASSLAGGSSYEQYF. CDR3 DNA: TGTGCCAGCAGCTTAGCAGGCGGGAGCTCCTACGAGCAGTACTTC.

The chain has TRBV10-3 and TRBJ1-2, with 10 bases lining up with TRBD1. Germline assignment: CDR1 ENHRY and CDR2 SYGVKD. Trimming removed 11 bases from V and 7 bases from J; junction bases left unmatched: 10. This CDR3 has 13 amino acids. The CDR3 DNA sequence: TGTGCCCTCCGGGACAGGGGATCCGGTGGCTACACCTTC. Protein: CALRDRGSGGYTF.

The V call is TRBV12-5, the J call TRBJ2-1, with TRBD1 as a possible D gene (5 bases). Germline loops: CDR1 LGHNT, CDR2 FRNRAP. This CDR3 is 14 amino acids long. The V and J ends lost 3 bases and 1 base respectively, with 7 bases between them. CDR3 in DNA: TGTGCTAGTGGTTTAGGGGAATCCTACAATGAGCAGTTCTTC. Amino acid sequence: CASGLGESYNEQFF.